The clone carrying this T cell receptor beta chain was counted at least ten times. This sample was included in a study of T cells in Graves' hyperthyroidism and ophthalmopathy. It was RNA transcripts that yielded the amplified TCR beta CDR3 regions. The HTBI set primed first-round TCR CDR3 RT-PCR. TCRdb passed the multiplex PCR reads through MiXCR, listing each CDR3 protein once. The sample lists about 300,000 distinct CDR3 sequences, less than 30% occurring once. The germline gives CDR1 SGHTA, CDR2 FQGTGA. The length of the CDR3 is 15 residues. V was pared by 0 bases and J by 5 bases, with 8 bases between.

Sequencing was done on a sample of blood. The TCR sequence derives from a man aged 35 to 55 with Graves' hyperthyroidism that later progressed to Graves' ophthalmopathy. The gene calls are TRBV7-3 and TRBJ1-6; perhaps TRBD1 as D (5 bases). CDR3 nucleotides: TGTGCCAGCAGCTTAACCGGGACCAATAATTCACCCCTCCACTTT. Translating gives CASSLTGTNNSPLHF.